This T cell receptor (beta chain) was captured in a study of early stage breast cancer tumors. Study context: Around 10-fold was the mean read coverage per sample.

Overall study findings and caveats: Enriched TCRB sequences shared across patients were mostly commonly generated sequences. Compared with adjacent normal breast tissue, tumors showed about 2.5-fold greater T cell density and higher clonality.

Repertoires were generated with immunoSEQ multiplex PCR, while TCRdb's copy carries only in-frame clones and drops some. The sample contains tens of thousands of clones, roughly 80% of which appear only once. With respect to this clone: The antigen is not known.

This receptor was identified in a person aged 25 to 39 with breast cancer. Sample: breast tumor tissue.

The CDR3 DNA sequence: TGCGCCAGCAGCCAAGTAAGGGGGACAACTGGAAACACCATATATTTT. Protein sequence: CASSQVRGTTGNTIYF. The chain uses TRBV4-3 and TRBJ1-3; D may be TRBD1 (6 bases). Looked up from germline, CDR1 is LGHNA and CDR2 is YSLEER. The CDR3 runs to 16 residues. Trimming took 1 base from V and 2 from J, leaving 12 bases between them.